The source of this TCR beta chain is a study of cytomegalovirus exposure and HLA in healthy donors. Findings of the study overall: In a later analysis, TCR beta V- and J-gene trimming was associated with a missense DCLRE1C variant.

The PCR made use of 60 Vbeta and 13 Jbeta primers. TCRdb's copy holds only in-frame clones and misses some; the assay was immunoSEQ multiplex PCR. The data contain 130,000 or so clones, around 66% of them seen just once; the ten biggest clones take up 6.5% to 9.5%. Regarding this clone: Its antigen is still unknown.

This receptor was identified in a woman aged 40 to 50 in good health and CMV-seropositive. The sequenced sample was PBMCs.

CDR3 loop: CAISVGASGSMNTEAFF. CDR3 bases: TGTGCCATCAGTGTGGGGGCCTCGGGATCTATGAACACTGAAGCTTTCTTT. The chain links TRBV10-3 to TRBJ1-1; TRBD1 might be the D (6 bases). From germline, CDR1 is ENHRY and CDR2 SYGVKD. The CDR3 length is 17 residues. The V gene lost 4 bases and the J gene lost 0 bases, with 18 bases spanning the gap.